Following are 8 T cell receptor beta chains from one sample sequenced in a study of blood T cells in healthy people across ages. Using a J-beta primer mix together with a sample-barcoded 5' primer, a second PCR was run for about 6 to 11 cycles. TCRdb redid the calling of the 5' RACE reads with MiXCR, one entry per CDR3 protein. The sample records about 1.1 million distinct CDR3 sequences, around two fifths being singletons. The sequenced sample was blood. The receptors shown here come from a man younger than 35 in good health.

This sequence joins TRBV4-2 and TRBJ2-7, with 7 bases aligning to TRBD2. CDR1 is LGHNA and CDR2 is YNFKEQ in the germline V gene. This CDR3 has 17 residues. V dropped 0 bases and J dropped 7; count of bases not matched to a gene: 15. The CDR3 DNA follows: TGTGCCAGCAGCCAAGAGGTTTGGCGGGGGAGCTACAATGAGCAGTACTTC. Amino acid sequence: CASSQEVWRGSYNEQYF.

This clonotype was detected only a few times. The CDR3 coding sequence is TGTGCCAGCAGCCAAGAGAAAAGCGGGCGGGAGACCCAGTACTTC. This gives the protein CASSQEKSGRETQYF. This rearrangement joins TRBV14 to TRBJ2-5; weak D call: TRBD2 (6 bases). Germline CDR1 SGHDN, CDR2 FVKESK. V dropped 0 bases and J dropped 5 bases, with 13 bases sitting between them. This CDR3 has 15 amino acids. Drawing the rest from reference TRBV14 and TRBJ2-5, the complete variable domain is EAGVTQFPSHSVIEKGQTVTLRCDPISGHDNLYWYRRVMGKEIKFLLHFVKESKQDESGMPNNRFLAERTGGTYSTLKVQPAELEDSGVYFCASSQEKSGRETQYFGPGTRLLVL.

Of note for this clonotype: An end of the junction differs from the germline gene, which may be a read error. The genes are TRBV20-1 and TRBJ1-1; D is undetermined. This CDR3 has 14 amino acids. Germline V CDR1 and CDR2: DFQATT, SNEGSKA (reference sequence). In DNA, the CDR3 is TGCAGTGCTAGACACGGGCCCAGGAACACTGAATCTTTCTTT. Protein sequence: CSARHGPRNTESFF.

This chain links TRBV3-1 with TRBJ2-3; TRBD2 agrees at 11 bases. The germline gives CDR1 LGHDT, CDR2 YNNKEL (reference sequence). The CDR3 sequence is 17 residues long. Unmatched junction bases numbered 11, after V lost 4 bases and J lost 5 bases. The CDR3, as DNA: TGTGCCAGCAGCCCCCAAAACCGTCTAGCGGGGGGAGATACGCAGTATTTT. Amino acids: CASSPQNRLAGGDTQYF.

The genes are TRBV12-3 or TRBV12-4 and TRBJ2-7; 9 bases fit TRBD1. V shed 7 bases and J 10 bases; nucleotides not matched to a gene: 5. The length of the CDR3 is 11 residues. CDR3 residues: CASTWDREQYF. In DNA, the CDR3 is TGTGCCAGCACCTGGGACAGGGAACAGTACTTC.

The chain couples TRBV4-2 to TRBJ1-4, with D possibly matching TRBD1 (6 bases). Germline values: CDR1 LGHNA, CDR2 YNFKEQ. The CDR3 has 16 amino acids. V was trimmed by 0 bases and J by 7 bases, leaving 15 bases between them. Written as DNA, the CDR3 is TGTGCCAGCAGCCAAGAAAGGGGGGGGTACGGTGAAAAACTGTTTTTT. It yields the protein CASSQERGGYGEKLFF.

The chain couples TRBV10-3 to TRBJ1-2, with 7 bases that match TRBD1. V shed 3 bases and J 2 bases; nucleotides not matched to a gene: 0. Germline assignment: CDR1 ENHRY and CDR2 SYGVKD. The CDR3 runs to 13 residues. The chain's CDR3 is CAISEGGNYGYTF. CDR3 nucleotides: TGTGCCATCAGTGAAGGGGGCAACTATGGCTACACCTTC.

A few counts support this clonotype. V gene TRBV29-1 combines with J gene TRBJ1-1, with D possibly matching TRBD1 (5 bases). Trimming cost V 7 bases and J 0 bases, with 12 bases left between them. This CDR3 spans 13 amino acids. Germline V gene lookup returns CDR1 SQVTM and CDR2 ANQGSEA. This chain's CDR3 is CSAGGRMNTEAFF. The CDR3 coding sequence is TGCAGCGCCGGGGGACGTATGAACACTGAAGCTTTCTTT.